A single T cell receptor (beta chain) is shown here with its context. Its cognate antigen is unknown. The ends lost 2 bases at V and 5 bases at J; junction bases unmatched: 8. CDR3 length equals 16 residues. Per the germline V gene, CDR1 is MNHEY and CDR2 is SMNVEV (reference sequence). The data were obtained in a study of shared clonotypes between healthy human individuals. Whole-study results and caveats: Enrolling few donors narrowed the genetic and exposure-history diversity that was represented.

Subsets obtained from CD4+ cells comprised CD45RA+ naive and CD45RA-negative memory cells. Deep-level settings were used for running the assay. Clones were sequenced by immunoSEQ multiplex PCR, and TCRdb holds only the in-frame ones, with some missing. The sample lists 2 million to 2.5 million clones, approximately 94% seen once, with 0.36% in the top ten. This TCR was recovered from a man aged 18 to 30 in good health. Some clones in this sample may be carry-over from other donors' samples. The source material was naive CD4+ T cells from PBMCs. Subset here: CD45RA+ positively selected. The chain couples TRBV27 to TRBJ2-3, with 9 bases aligning to TRBD2. CDR3 in amino acids: CASSLRAGGGLDTQYF. The DNA for the CDR3 is TGTGCCAGCAGTTTACGCGCGGGGGGGGGCTTAGATACGCAGTATTTT.